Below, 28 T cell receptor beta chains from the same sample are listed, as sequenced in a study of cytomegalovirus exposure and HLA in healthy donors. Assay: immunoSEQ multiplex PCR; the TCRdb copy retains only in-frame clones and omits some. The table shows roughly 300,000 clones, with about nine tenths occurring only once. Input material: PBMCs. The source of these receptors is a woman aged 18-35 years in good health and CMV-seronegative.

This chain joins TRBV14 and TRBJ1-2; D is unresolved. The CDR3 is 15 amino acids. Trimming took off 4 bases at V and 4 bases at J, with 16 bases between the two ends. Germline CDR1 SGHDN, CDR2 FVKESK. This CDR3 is CASSRFRAGGYGYTF. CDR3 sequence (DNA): TGTGCCAGCAGCCGGTTCCGGGCCGGAGGCTATGGCTACACCTTC.

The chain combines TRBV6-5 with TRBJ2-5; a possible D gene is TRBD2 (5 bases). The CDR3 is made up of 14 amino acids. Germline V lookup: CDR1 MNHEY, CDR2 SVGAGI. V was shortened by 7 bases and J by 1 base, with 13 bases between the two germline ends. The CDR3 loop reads CASIQLGSQETQYF. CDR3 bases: TGTGCCAGCATTCAATTGGGGAGCCAAGAGACCCAGTACTTC.

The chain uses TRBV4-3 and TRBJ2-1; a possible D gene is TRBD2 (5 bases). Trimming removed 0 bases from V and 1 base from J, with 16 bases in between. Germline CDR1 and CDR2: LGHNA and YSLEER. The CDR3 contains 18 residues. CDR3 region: CASSQEWFGLASYNEQFF. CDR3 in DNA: TGCGCCAGCAGCCAAGAATGGTTCGGCCTAGCTTCCTACAATGAGCAGTTCTTC.

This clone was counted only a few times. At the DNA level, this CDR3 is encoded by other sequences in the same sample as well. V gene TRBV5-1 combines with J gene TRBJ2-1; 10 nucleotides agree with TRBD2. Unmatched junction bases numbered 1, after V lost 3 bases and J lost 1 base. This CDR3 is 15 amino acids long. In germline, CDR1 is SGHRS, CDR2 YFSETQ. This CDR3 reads CASSSSGSSYNEQFF. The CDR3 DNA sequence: TGCGCCAGCAGCTCTAGCGGGAGTTCCTACAATGAGCAGTTCTTC.

CDR3 sequence (DNA): TGTGCCAGCAGTTCCTCGAGCAATCAGCCCCAGCATTTT. Translating it yields CASSSSSNQPQHF. The rearrangement joins TRBV6-1 to TRBJ1-5; D gene uncertain. Germline-derived CDR1 and CDR2 are MNHNS and SASEGT. Trimming took off 5 bases at V and 1 base at J, with 6 bases between the two ends. The CDR3 runs to 13 residues.

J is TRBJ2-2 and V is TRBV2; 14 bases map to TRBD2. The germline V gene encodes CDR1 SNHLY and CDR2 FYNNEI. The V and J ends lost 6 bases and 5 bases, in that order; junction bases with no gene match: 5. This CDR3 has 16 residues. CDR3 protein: CASSGTSGRITGELFF. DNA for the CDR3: TGTGCCAGCAGCGGGACTAGCGGGAGAATTACCGGGGAGCTGTTTTTT.

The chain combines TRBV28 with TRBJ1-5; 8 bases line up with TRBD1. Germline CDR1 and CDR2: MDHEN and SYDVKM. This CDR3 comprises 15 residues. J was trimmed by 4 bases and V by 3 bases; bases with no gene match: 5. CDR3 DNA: TGTGCCAGCAGTTTCGGCCGACAGGGGAATCAGCCCCAGCATTTT. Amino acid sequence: CASSFGRQGNQPQHF.

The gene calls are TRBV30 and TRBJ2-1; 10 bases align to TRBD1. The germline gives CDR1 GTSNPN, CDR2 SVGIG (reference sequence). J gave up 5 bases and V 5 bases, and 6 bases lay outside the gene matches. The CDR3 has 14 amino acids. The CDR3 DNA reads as TGTGCCTGGGGTCCGGGACAGGGGAACAATGAGCAGTTCTTC. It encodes CAWGPGQGNNEQFF.

CDR3 bases: TGTGCCAGCAGCGTAGCTGGGGGGGCAGGGGAGACCCAGTACTTC. Translated, it gives CASSVAGGAGETQYF. J is TRBJ2-5 and V is TRBV9, with TRBD2 as a possible D gene (7 bases). CDR1 SGDLS and CDR2 YYNGEE come from the germline V gene. The CDR3 consists of 15 residues. Trimming took off 0 bases at V and 5 bases at J, with 14 bases between the two ends.

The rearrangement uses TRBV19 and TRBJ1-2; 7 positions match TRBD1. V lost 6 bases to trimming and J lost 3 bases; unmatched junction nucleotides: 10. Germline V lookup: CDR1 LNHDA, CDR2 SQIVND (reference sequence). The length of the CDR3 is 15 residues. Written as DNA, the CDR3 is TGTGCCAGTAGACTCTACAGGGGCCAGGACTATGGCTACACCTTC. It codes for CASRLYRGQDYGYTF.

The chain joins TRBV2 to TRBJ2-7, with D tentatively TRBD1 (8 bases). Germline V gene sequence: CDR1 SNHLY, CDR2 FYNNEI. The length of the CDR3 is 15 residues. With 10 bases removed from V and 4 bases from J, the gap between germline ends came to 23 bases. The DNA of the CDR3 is TGTGCCACCCGAGACAGGGGAGGGTTGGGATACGAGCAGTACTTC. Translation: CATRDRGGLGYEQYF.

As DNA, the CDR3 is TGTGCCAGCAGCCGCGGACAGGGGGCAGTCGGGGAGCTGTTTTTT. Translated, it gives CASSRGQGAVGELFF. The chain combines TRBV5-4 with TRBJ2-2; 11 bases fit TRBD1. The CDR3 is 15 amino acids. The V gene's germline CDR1 is SGHNT and CDR2 YYREEE (reference sequence). V dropped 4 bases and J dropped 7; count of bases not matched to a gene: 6. Full variable domain (missing parts from reference TRBV5-4 and TRBJ2-2): ETGVTQSPTHLIKTRGQQVTLRCSSQSGHNTVSWYQQALGQGPQFIFQYYREEENGRGNFPPRFSGLQFPNYSSELNVNALELDDSALYLCASSRGQGAVGELFFGEGSRLTVL.

In DNA, the CDR3 is TGTGCCAGCAGTGGAATAGCGATGGGGACAGATACGCAGTATTTT. Its protein product is CASSGIAMGTDTQYF. The rearrangement joins TRBV6-5 to TRBJ2-3; TRBD2 is a possible D gene (5 bases). V gave up 5 bases and J gave up 3 bases, with 15 bases separating them. The germline CDR1 and CDR2 sequences are MNHEY and SVGAGI. The CDR3 loop spans 15 amino acids.

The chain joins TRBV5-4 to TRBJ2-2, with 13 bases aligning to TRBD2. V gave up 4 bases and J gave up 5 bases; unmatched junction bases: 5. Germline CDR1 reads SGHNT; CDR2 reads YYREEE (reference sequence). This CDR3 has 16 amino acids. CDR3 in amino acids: CASSGLAGVKTGELFF. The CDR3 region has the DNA TGTGCCAGCAGCGGACTAGCGGGAGTAAAAACCGGGGAGCTGTTTTTT.

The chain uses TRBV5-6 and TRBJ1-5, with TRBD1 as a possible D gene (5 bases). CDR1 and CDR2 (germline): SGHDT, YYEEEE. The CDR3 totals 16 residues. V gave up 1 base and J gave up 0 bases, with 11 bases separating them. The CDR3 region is CASSLKPGDSNQPQHF. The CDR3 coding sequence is TGTGCCAGCAGCTTGAAACCGGGGGATAGCAATCAGCCCCAGCATTTT.

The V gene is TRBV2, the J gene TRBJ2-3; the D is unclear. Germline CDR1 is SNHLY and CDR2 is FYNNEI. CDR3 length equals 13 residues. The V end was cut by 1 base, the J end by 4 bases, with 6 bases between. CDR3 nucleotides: TGTGCCAGCAGTGAAGGTCGTCCAGATACGCAGTATTTT. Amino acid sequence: CASSEGRPDTQYF.

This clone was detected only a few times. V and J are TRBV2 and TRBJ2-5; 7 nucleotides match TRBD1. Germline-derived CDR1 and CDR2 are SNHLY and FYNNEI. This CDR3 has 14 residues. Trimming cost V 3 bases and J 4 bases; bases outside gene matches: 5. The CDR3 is CASSDATGIETQYF. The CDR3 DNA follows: TGTGCCAGCAGTGATGCGACAGGGATAGAGACCCAGTACTTC.

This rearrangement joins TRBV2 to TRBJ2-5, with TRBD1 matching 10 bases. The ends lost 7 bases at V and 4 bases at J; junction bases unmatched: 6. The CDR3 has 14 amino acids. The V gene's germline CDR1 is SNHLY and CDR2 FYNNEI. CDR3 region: CASNVGQGRETQYF. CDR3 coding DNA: TGTGCCAGCAATGTGGGACAGGGGAGAGAGACCCAGTACTTC.

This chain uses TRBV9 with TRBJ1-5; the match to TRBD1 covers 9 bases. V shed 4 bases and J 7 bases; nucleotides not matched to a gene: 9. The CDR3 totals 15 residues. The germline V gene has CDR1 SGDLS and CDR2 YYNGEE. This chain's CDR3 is CASSLTGTGQQPQHF. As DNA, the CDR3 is TGTGCCAGCAGCCTCACCGGGACAGGGCAGCAGCCCCAGCATTTT.

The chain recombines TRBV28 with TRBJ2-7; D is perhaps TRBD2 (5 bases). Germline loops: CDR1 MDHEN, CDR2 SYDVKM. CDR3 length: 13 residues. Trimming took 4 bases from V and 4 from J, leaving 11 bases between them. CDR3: CASSWETPYEQYF. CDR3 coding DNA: TGTGCCAGCAGTTGGGAGACACCGTACGAGCAGTACTTC.

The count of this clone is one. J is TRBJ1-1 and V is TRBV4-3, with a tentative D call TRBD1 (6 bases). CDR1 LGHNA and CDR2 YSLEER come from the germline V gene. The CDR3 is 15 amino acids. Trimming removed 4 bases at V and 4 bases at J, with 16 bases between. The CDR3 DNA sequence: TGCGCCAGCAGCCTATACAGGGAGAGGGGCACTGAAGCTTTCTTT. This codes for CASSLYRERGTEAFF.

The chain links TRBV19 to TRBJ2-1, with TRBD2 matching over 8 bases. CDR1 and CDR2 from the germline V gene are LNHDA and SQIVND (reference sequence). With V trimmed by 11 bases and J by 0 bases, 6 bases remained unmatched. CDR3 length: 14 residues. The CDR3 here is CASKTSDSYNEQFF. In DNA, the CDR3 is TGTGCCTCGAAGACTAGCGACTCCTACAATGAGCAGTTCTTC. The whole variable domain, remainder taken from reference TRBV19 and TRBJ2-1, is DGGITQSPKYLFRKEGQNVTLSCEQNLNHDAMYWYRQDPGQGLRLIYYSQIVNDFQKGDIAEGYSVSREKKESFPLTVTSAQKNPTAFYLCASKTSDSYNEQFFGPGTRLTVL.

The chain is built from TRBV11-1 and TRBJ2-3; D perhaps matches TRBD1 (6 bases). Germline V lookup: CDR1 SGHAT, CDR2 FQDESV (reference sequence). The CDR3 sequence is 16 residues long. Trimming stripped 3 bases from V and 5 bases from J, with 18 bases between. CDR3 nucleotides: TGTGCCAGCAGCTTTTGGGACACCAATTTGGGAGATACGCAGTATTTT. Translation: CASSFWDTNLGDTQYF.

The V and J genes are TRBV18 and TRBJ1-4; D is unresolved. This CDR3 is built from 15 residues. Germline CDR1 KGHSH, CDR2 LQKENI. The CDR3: CGTTGSIATNEKLFF. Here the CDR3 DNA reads TGTGGGACGACGGGGTCGATCGCAACTAATGAAAAACTGTTTTTT.

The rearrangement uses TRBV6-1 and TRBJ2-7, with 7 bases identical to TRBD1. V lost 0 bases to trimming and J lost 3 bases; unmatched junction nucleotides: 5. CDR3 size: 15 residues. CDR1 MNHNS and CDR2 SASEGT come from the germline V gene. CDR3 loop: CASSEAKDRVYEQYF. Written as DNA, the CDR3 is TGTGCCAGCAGTGAAGCTAAAGACAGGGTCTACGAGCAGTACTTC.

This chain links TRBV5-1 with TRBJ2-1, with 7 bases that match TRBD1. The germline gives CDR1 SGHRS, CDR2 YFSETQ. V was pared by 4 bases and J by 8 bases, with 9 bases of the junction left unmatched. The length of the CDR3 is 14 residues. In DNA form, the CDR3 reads TGCGCCAGCAGCCCAGGACAGGCCGCGGATGAGCAGTTCTTC. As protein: CASSPGQAADEQFF.

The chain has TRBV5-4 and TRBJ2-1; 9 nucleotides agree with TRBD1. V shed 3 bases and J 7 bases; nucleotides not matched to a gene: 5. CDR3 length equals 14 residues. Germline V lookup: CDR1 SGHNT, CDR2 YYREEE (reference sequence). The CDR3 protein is CASSSDRGWNEQFF. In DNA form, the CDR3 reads TGTGCCAGCAGCTCGGACAGGGGCTGGAATGAGCAGTTCTTC.

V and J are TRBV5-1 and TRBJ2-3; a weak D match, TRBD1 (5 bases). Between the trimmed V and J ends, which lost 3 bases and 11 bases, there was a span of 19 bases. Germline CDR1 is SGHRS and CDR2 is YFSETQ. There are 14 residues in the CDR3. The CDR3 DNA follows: TGCGCCAGCAGCTCCACCTTGAACAGCAGGGAGCAGTATTTT. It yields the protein CASSSTLNSREQYF.